These 18 T cell receptor beta chains originate from one sample sequenced in a study of Ad26.COV2.S vaccination and SARS-CoV-2 variants. The treatment is: approximately 18 received Ad26.COV2.S at low or high dose, single or two shots; 5 received placebo; per-sample allocation not given. Samples analyzed were those drawn on day 63 after the first vaccine or placebo injection. TCRdb keeps only in-frame clones here, not all; method: immunoSEQ multiplex PCR. The repertoire holds hundreds of thousands of clones, with roughly 87% as singletons. The specimen was peripheral blood, collected in a trial of Ad26.COV2.S vaccine versus placebo. These receptors were taken from a person between 18 and 65 years old who received the Ad26.COV2.S COVID-19 vaccine or a placebo.

The chain has TRBV12-3 or TRBV12-4 and TRBJ1-2, with a weak D call TRBD1 (6 bases). V gave up 5 bases and J gave up 2 bases, with 9 bases separating them. This CDR3 spans 13 amino acids. The DNA for the CDR3 is TGTGCCAGCAGTGATGACAGGAACTATGGCTACACCTTC. It codes for CASSDDRNYGYTF.

The genes are TRBV16 and TRBJ2-6, with 8 bases that match TRBD2. The CDR3 has 18 residues. With V trimmed by 0 bases and J by 0 bases, 4 bases remained unmatched. Germline CDR1 reads KGHSY; CDR2 reads FQNENV. CDR3 in DNA: TGTGCCAGCAGCCAATCCCCAGCGGGGGACTCTGGGGCCAACGTCCTGACTTTC. Amino acid sequence: CASSQSPAGDSGANVLTF.

The chain carries TRBV5-1 and TRBJ2-1; no firm D call. CDR3 length equals 13 residues. Germline CDR1 and CDR2: SGHRS and YFSETQ. Trimming stripped 0 bases from V and 6 bases from J, with 7 bases between. The CDR3 sequence: CASSLEVGNEQFF. CDR3 DNA sequence: TGCGCCAGCAGCTTGGAAGTAGGCAATGAGCAGTTCTTC. The entire variable domain, with the rest obtained from reference TRBV5-1 and TRBJ2-1, is as follows: KAGVTQTPRYLIKTRGQQVTLSCSPISGHRSVSWYQQTPGQGLQFLFEYFSETQRNKGNFPGRFSGRQFSNSRSEMNVSTLELGDSALYLCASSLEVGNEQFFGPGTRLTVL.

For this clone: Other DNA sequences within the sample encode an identical CDR3. The chain links TRBV18 to TRBJ2-3, with D unresolved. V gave up 3 bases and J gave up 3 bases, with 4 bases separating them. The CDR3 loop spans 12 amino acids. Germline V gene lookup returns CDR1 KGHSH and CDR2 LQKENI. CDR3 amino acids: CASSPTTDTQYF. The CDR3 DNA reads TGTGCCAGCTCACCGACTACAGATACGCAGTATTTT.

The chain recombines TRBV5-8 with TRBJ2-7; the D gene is possibly TRBD2 (5 bases). The CDR3 has 15 residues. V was clipped by 2 bases and J by 2 bases, with 14 bases between them. CDR1 is SGHTS, CDR2 YDEGEE, per germline. The CDR3 DNA is TGTGCCAGCAGCTTACAGAGGTACGGGGCCTACGAGCAGTACTTC. Its translation: CASSLQRYGAYEQYF. Full variable domain (remainder filled in from reference TRBV5-8 and TRBJ2-7): EAGVTQSPTHLIKTRGQQATLRCSPISGHTSVYWYQQALGLGLQFLLWYDEGEERNRGNFPPRFSGRQFPNYSSELNVNALELEDSALYLCASSLQRYGAYEQYFGPGTRLTVT.

This clone was counted a single time. V gene TRBV7-2 combines with J gene TRBJ1-3; D is undetermined. The CDR3 has 15 residues. Trimming took 1 base from V and 1 from J, leaving 8 bases between them. In germline, CDR1 is SGHTA, CDR2 FQGNSA. CDR3 sequence reads: CASSLVAGSGNTIYF. In DNA form, the CDR3 reads TGTGCCAGCAGCTTAGTTGCGGGTTCTGGAAACACCATATATTTT. Drawing the rest from reference TRBV7-2 and TRBJ1-3, the complete variable domain is GAGVSQSPSNKVTEKGKDVELRCDPISGHTALYWYRQSLGQGLEFLIYFQGNSAPDKSGLPSDRFSAERTGGSVSTLTIQRTQQEDSAVYLCASSLVAGSGNTIYFGEGSWLTVV.

This chain joins TRBV5-1 and TRBJ2-1, with 7 bases identical to TRBD2. In germline, CDR1 is SGHRS, CDR2 YFSETQ. V lost 2 bases and J lost 4; bases outside the gene matches: 9. This CDR3 has 16 residues. CDR3 bases: TGCGCCAGCAGCTTTGGGAGGGAGGGGATATACAATGAGCAGTTCTTC. Its translation: CASSFGREGIYNEQFF.

This sequence joins TRBV4-3 and TRBJ1-4; D not certain. CDR3 length: 17 amino acids. From germline, CDR1 is LGHNA and CDR2 YSLEER. V lost 0 bases, J lost 2 bases, and 13 bases lay in between. The CDR3 is CASSQDGSGRTNEKLFF. CDR3 in DNA: TGCGCCAGCAGCCAAGATGGGTCGGGTCGGACTAATGAAAAACTGTTTTTT.

The gene calls are TRBV6-5 and TRBJ1-2; TRBD1 aligns across 9 bases. CDR1 is MNHEY, CDR2 SVGAGI, per germline. The J segment lost 7 bases and the V segment lost 2 bases, leaving 8 bases of the junction unmatched. The CDR3 contains 15 residues. CDR3 coding DNA: TGTGCCAGCAGTTACCTTTCGGGACAGGGTTCTGGCTACACCTTC. This encodes CASSYLSGQGSGYTF.

The chain has TRBV7-9 and TRBJ1-1; the D gene is possibly TRBD1 (6 bases). V was cut by 4 bases and J by 8 bases, with 14 bases left in between. The CDR3 sequence is 13 residues long. Germline V gene lookup returns CDR1 SEHNR and CDR2 FQNEAQ (reference sequence). Written as DNA, the CDR3 is TGTGCCAGCAGCTCCTCGGGACACCCCGAAGCTTTCTTT. This gives the protein CASSSSGHPEAFF.

This rearrangement joins TRBV3-1 (or the pseudogene TRBV3-2) to TRBJ1-1; TRBD1 matches at 7 bases. CDR1 is LGHDT, CDR2 YNNKEL, per germline (reference sequence). V lost 7 bases and J lost 2; bases outside the gene matches: 4. CDR3 length: 13 residues. The CDR3 DNA reads TGTGCCAGCACCTGGACAGGTAACACTGAAGCTTTCTTT. This sequence encodes CASTWTGNTEAFF.

This clone was counted between two and nine times. The chain recombines TRBV12-5 with TRBJ1-2; possible D gene TRBD1, 5 bases. The V gene lost 1 base and the J gene lost 8 bases, with 17 bases spanning the gap. Germline V gives CDR1 LGHNT, CDR2 FRNRAP. The CDR3 covers 15 residues. CDR3 sequence reads: CASGLARQSLRGYTF. CDR3 DNA: TGTGCTAGTGGTTTGGCGAGACAGTCCCTTAGGGGCTACACCTTC.

The rearrangement links TRBV5-5 to TRBJ1-2; no reliable D call. Trimming pared 2 bases from V and 4 bases from J, leaving 9 bases between. Germline values: CDR1 SGHKS, CDR2 YYEKEE (reference sequence). The CDR3 is made up of 13 amino acids. CDR3 in amino acids: CASSFDGRYGYTF. The CDR3 DNA follows: TGTGCCAGCAGCTTTGACGGCCGCTATGGCTACACCTTC.

This clone turned up a few times. This chain joins TRBV25-1 and TRBJ1-2; D is unresolved. V was cut by 1 base and J by 5 bases, with 11 bases left in between. Germline V gene data show CDR1 as MGHDK and CDR2 as SYGVNS. The CDR3 is 14 residues long. CDR3 region: CASSEWGGRYGYTF. The CDR3 DNA reads TGTGCCAGCAGTGAATGGGGAGGGAGGTATGGCTACACCTTC.

The rearrangement joins TRBV6-2 or TRBV6-3 to TRBJ1-5; possibly TRBD1 for D (6 bases). Deletions cut 0 bases from V and 4 bases from J, with 10 bases between. Germline CDR1 and CDR2: MNHEY and SVGEGT. The CDR3 consists of 15 residues. The CDR3: CASSYSGGRNQPQHF. CDR3 DNA sequence: TGTGCCAGCAGTTACTCAGGGGGTAGGAATCAGCCCCAGCATTTT.

The gene calls are TRBV5-6 and TRBJ1-5; no firm D call. The ends were cut back, 0 bases at V and 1 base at J, with 11 bases in the middle. Germline V gene lookup returns CDR1 SGHDT and CDR2 YYEEEE. This CDR3 is 16 amino acids long. CDR3 in amino acids: CASSLAVSVSNQPQHF. The CDR3 nucleotides are TGTGCCAGCAGCTTGGCCGTCAGCGTAAGCAATCAGCCCCAGCATTTT.

The chain joins TRBV12-3 or TRBV12-4 to TRBJ2-5, with 11 positions matching TRBD2. This CDR3 is 13 amino acids long. Trimming took 10 bases from V and 6 from J; bases not matched to a gene: 7. This chain's CDR3 is CATLAGGMKTQYF. CDR3 nucleotide sequence: TGTGCCACCCTAGCGGGGGGAATGAAGACCCAGTACTTC.

The chain links TRBV5-1 to TRBJ1-4; perhaps TRBD1 as D (6 bases). The CDR3 runs 17 residues. Germline V gene data show CDR1 as SGHRS and CDR2 as YFSETQ. Trimming pared 0 bases from V and 1 base from J, leaving 13 bases between. This CDR3 is CASSLVGALRTNEKLFF. In DNA form, the CDR3 reads TGCGCCAGCAGCTTGGTGGGGGCTTTGAGAACTAATGAAAAACTGTTTTTT. The variable domain in full, with the rest retrieved from reference TRBV5-1 and TRBJ1-4, is KAGVTQTPRYLIKTRGQQVTLSCSPISGHRSVSWYQQTPGQGLQFLFEYFSETQRNKGNFPGRFSGRQFSNSRSEMNVSTLELGDSALYLCASSLVGALRTNEKLFFGSGTQLSVL.